The 21 T cell receptor beta chains reported below all come from one sample, sequenced in a study of T cells after yellow fever vaccination. TCRdb reprocessed the 5' RACE reads via MiXCR and lists one record per CDR3 protein. The sample lists roughly 180,000 distinct CDR3 sequences, approximately 6.2% seen once, with less than 3.5% in the top ten. The sample here was CD4+ T cells sorted from PBMCs, taken on the day of the first yellow fever vaccination. The source of these receptors is a man between 18 and 35 years old who received the YFV17D yellow fever vaccine.

This clonotype was observed a handful of times. V is TRBV11-2 and J is TRBJ2-5; tentatively, D is TRBD2 (6 bases). This CDR3 comprises 15 residues. CDR1 and CDR2 from the germline V gene are SGHAT and FQNNGV. Trimming pared 0 bases from V and 2 bases from J, leaving 10 bases between. CDR3 DNA: TGTGCCAGCAGCTTAGATTCGGCGGGGCAAGAGACCCAGTACTTC. Translating it yields CASSLDSAGQETQYF.

Only a few counts were recorded for this clonotype. This rearrangement joins TRBV11-2 to TRBJ1-1, with 10 bases aligning to TRBD1. CDR1 is SGHAT and CDR2 is FQNNGV in the germline V gene. The CDR3 has 14 amino acids. Trimming cost V 5 bases and J 5 bases; bases outside gene matches: 5. The DNA of the CDR3 is TGTGCCAGCAGCCAGGGACAGGGGAGGACTGAAGCTTTCTTT. Protein sequence: CASSQGQGRTEAFF. The full variable domain, in which reference TRBV11-2 and TRBJ1-1 provide the parts outside the CDR3, is EAGVAQSPRYKIIEKRQSVAFWCNPISGHATLYWYQQILGQGPKLLIQFQNNGVVDDSQLPKDRFSAERLKGVDSTLKIQPAKLEDSAVYLCASSQGQGRTEAFFGQGTRLTVV.

This rearrangement joins TRBV6-6 to TRBJ1-2, with 7 bases that match TRBD1. CDR3 length: 12 residues. V was pared by 6 bases and J by 8 bases, with 6 bases of the junction left unmatched. The germline gives CDR1 MNHNY, CDR2 SVGAGI (reference sequence). CDR3 residues: CASSTGASGYTF. The CDR3, as DNA: TGTGCCAGCAGCACAGGGGCGAGCGGCTACACCTTC.

This clonotype has just a few counts. In DNA form, the CDR3 reads TGCGCCAGCAGCCCGGGACAGGGGGCCTTTAATGAGCAGTTCTTC. Its translation: CASSPGQGAFNEQFF. The chain couples TRBV5-1 to TRBJ2-1, with 12 bases matching TRBD1. The CDR3 totals 15 residues. Trimming removed 4 bases from V and 7 bases from J; junction bases left unmatched: 6. Germline loops: CDR1 SGHRS, CDR2 YFSETQ. Full variable domain (missing parts from reference TRBV5-1 and TRBJ2-1): KAGVTQTPRYLIKTRGQQVTLSCSPISGHRSVSWYQQTPGQGLQFLFEYFSETQRNKGNFPGRFSGRQFSNSRSEMNVSTLELGDSALYLCASSPGQGAFNEQFFGPGTRLTVL.

This clonotype turned up a few times. This chain joins TRBV20-1 and TRBJ2-1; D not certain. Trimming removed 7 bases from V and 0 bases from J, with 4 bases in between. Germline V CDR1 and CDR2: DFQATT, SNEGSKA (reference sequence). The CDR3 consists of 11 residues. The CDR3 DNA sequence: TGCAGTGGAAGCTCCTACAATGAGCAGTTCTTC. Protein product: CSGSSYNEQFF.

This clonotype was counted at least ten times. The V call is TRBV4-3, the J call TRBJ2-3; 15 bases fit TRBD2. Germline assignment: CDR1 LGHNA and CDR2 YSLEER. The CDR3 is 16 residues long. Losses at the gene ends were 5 bases for V and 3 bases for J; bases not matched to a gene: 3. Here the CDR3 reads CASSEGTSGGTDTQYF. Written as DNA, the CDR3 is TGCGCCAGCAGCGAAGGGACTAGCGGGGGGACAGATACGCAGTATTTT.

This clonotype was observed a few times. V gene TRBV5-1 combines with J gene TRBJ1-2, with 8 bases matching TRBD1. Germline lookup yields CDR1 SGHRS and CDR2 YFSETQ. With 6 bases clipped from V and 7 bases from J, the junction kept 20 bases outside the gene matches. The CDR3 contains 17 residues. Written as DNA, the CDR3 is TGCGCCAGCACCCCTCCGGGACAGGAACGGACTCCTGGTGGCTACACCTTC. It encodes CASTPPGQERTPGGYTF. Filled out from reference TRBV5-1 and TRBJ1-2, the complete variable domain reads KAGVTQTPRYLIKTRGQQVTLSCSPISGHRSVSWYQQTPGQGLQFLFEYFSETQRNKGNFPGRFSGRQFSNSRSEMNVSTLELGDSALYLCASTPPGQERTPGGYTFGSGTRLTVV.

The chain employs TRBV6-2 or TRBV6-3 and TRBJ1-5, with a tentative D call TRBD1 (5 bases). The V and J ends lost 0 bases and 7 bases respectively, with 13 bases between them. Germline V gene data show CDR1 as MNHEY and CDR2 as SVGEGT. The CDR3 extends over 15 amino acids. CDR3 bases: TGTGCCAGCAGTTACTCCTCCCCCGACAGCCAGCCCCAGCATTTT. This codes for CASSYSSPDSQPQHF.

This clonotype was seen many times. The chain carries TRBV7-8 and TRBJ2-2; a weak D match, TRBD1 (5 bases). In germline, CDR1 is SGHVS, CDR2 FQNEAQ. V was cut by 2 bases and J by 6 bases, with 7 bases left in between. The CDR3 runs to 13 residues. CDR3 sequence: CASSLRGPGELFF. In DNA form, the CDR3 reads TGTGCCAGCAGCTTAAGGGGCCCCGGGGAGCTGTTTTTT.

This clonotype was counted ten times or more. The J gene is TRBJ1-5, the V gene TRBV5-8; tentatively, D is TRBD1 (6 bases). CDR1 SGHTS and CDR2 YDEGEE come from the germline V gene. The CDR3 is made up of 13 amino acids. Trimming took off 5 bases at V and 4 bases at J, with 10 bases between the two ends. Here the CDR3 DNA reads TGTGCCAGCAGTCGGGGGGCTAATCAGCCCCAGCATTTT. Its translation is CASSRGANQPQHF.

This chain connects TRBV12-5 to TRBJ2-5, with D perhaps matching TRBD2 (5 bases). The CDR3 covers 13 residues. V was shortened by 6 bases and J by 4 bases, with 12 bases between the two germline ends. The germline gives CDR1 LGHNT, CDR2 FRNRAP. This chain's CDR3 is CASGRFEGETQYF. DNA of the CDR3: TGTGCTAGTGGAAGGTTCGAGGGAGAGACCCAGTACTTC.

This clonotype has only a few counts. This chain uses TRBV6-1 with TRBJ2-5, with TRBD1 identical over 8 bases. The CDR3 length is 15 residues. Looked up from germline, CDR1 is MNHNS and CDR2 is SASEGT. V shed 7 bases, J shed 4 bases, and the junction held 11 bases outside the gene matches. This CDR3 reads CASMGLDRGRETQYF. CDR3 bases: TGTGCCAGCATGGGGCTAGACAGGGGTCGAGAGACCCAGTACTTC.

In this sample, this clonotype turned up many times. The V and J genes are TRBV7-2 and TRBJ2-1, with unresolved D. CDR1 and CDR2 from the germline V gene are SGHTA and FQGNSA. The length of the CDR3 is 16 residues. V was clipped by 4 bases and J by 1 base, with 14 bases between them. In DNA, the CDR3 is TGTGCCAGCAGCTCTTTGGTGCGCGTGTCCTACAATGAGCAGTTCTTC. Its protein product is CASSSLVRVSYNEQFF.

Many counts were recorded for this clonotype. V and J are TRBV12-3 or TRBV12-4 and TRBJ1-1, with a possible D match to TRBD1 (6 bases). The CDR3 sequence is 15 residues long. Deletions cut 1 base from V and 1 base from J, with 10 bases between. The CDR3 sequence is CASSLVTGWNTEAFF. In DNA, the CDR3 is TGTGCCAGCAGTTTAGTGACAGGCTGGAACACTGAAGCTTTCTTT.

This clonotype has ten or more counts. J is TRBJ1-1 and V is TRBV11-2; D unresolved. V lost 5 bases, J lost 11 bases, and 15 bases lay in between. In germline, CDR1 is SGHAT, CDR2 FQNNGV. The CDR3 totals 12 residues. The CDR3 DNA is TGTGCCAGCAGCGCAACCGGGTTTAGGGCTTTCTTT. Translating gives CASSATGFRAFF. The variable domain in full, with the rest retrieved from reference TRBV11-2 and TRBJ1-1, is EAGVAQSPRYKIIEKRQSVAFWCNPISGHATLYWYQQILGQGPKLLIQFQNNGVVDDSQLPKDRFSAERLKGVDSTLKIQPAKLEDSAVYLCASSATGFRAFFGQGTRLTVV.

There are many counts of this clonotype. The chain joins TRBV4-2 to TRBJ2-1, with D perhaps matching TRBD1 (5 bases). CDR3 length: 17 residues. Germline values: CDR1 LGHNA, CDR2 YNFKEQ. Trimming removed 3 bases from V and 1 base from J, with 16 bases in between. CDR3 in amino acids: CASSHFWPQESYNEQFF. In DNA form, the CDR3 reads TGTGCCAGCAGCCATTTTTGGCCACAGGAGTCCTACAATGAGCAGTTCTTC.

This clonotype was observed many times. The CDR3 loop is CASSPKLAKGYEQYF. The CDR3 DNA reads TGTGCCAGCAGCCCGAAACTAGCTAAAGGCTACGAGCAGTACTTC. This chain connects TRBV7-9 to TRBJ2-7, with a weak D call TRBD2 (6 bases). V was trimmed by 5 bases and J by 3 bases, leaving 17 bases between them. The CDR3 length is 15 residues. The V gene's germline CDR1 is SEHNR and CDR2 FQNEAQ (reference sequence).

This clonotype was detected ten times or more. V usage is TRBV5-1 and J usage is TRBJ2-5; the D gene could be TRBD1 or TRBD2 (5 bases each). The germline V and J ends were trimmed by 4 bases and 5 bases, with 12 bases remaining between them. Germline loops: CDR1 SGHRS, CDR2 YFSETQ. This CDR3 comprises 13 residues. CDR3 nucleotide sequence: TGCGCCAGCAGCCCCGGGACGTTGGAGACCCAGTACTTC. This translates into CASSPGTLETQYF. Combining the CDR3 with reference TRBV5-1 and TRBJ2-5 gives the whole variable domain KAGVTQTPRYLIKTRGQQVTLSCSPISGHRSVSWYQQTPGQGLQFLFEYFSETQRNKGNFPGRFSGRQFSNSRSEMNVSTLELGDSALYLCASSPGTLETQYFGPGTRLLVL.

There are many counts of this clonotype. The rearrangement uses TRBV11-2 and TRBJ1-5; TRBD1 might be the D (6 bases). Germline V gene sequence: CDR1 SGHAT, CDR2 FQNNGV. The CDR3 has 14 residues. V lost 4 bases and J 3 bases, leaving 10 bases between the germline ends. CDR3 bases: TGTGCCAGCAGCTCCGCAGGGGTCAATCAGCCCCAGCATTTT. It encodes CASSSAGVNQPQHF.

This clonotype was counted at least ten times. The CDR3 loop is CASSLTPSNYGYTF. The DNA of the CDR3 is TGTGCCAGCAGCTTGACTCCCTCAAACTATGGCTACACCTTC. The chain combines TRBV11-1 with TRBJ1-2; no definite D call. Per germline, CDR1 SGHAT and CDR2 FQDESV (reference sequence). The CDR3 extends over 14 amino acids. The ends were cut back, 3 bases at V and 2 bases at J, with 10 bases in the middle.

This sequence joins TRBV3-1 and TRBJ2-5; no reliable D call. From germline, CDR1 is LGHDT and CDR2 YNNKEL (reference sequence). The CDR3 has 15 amino acids. Trimming took off 0 bases at V and 1 base at J, with 9 bases between the two ends. CDR3 region: CASSQDWATQETQYF. DNA for the CDR3: TGTGCCAGCAGCCAAGATTGGGCCACCCAAGAGACCCAGTACTTC.